This record covers a single T cell receptor beta chain. The sample belongs to a study of blood T cell repertoires in COVID-19. For the study at large: Sites across the United States, Italy and Spain contributed samples from acute and convalescent COVID-19.

The table came from immunoSEQ multiplex PCR; TCRdb's copy has only in-frame clones and leaves some out. The sample records roughly 100,000 clones, around 90% being singletons. This CDR3 comprises 16 residues. V lost 2 bases, J lost 0 bases, and 5 bases stayed unmatched. The germline V gene has CDR1 LNHNV and CDR2 YYDKDF (reference sequence). V usage is TRBV15 and J usage is TRBJ2-7; TRBD1 agrees at 9 bases. The source material was peripheral blood. The receptor comes from a woman older than 75 in a cohort sampled during active COVID-19. This CDR3 is CATSRRDRAISYEQYF. CDR3 sequence (DNA): TGTGCCACCAGCAGAAGGGACAGGGCGATCTCCTACGAGCAGTACTTC.